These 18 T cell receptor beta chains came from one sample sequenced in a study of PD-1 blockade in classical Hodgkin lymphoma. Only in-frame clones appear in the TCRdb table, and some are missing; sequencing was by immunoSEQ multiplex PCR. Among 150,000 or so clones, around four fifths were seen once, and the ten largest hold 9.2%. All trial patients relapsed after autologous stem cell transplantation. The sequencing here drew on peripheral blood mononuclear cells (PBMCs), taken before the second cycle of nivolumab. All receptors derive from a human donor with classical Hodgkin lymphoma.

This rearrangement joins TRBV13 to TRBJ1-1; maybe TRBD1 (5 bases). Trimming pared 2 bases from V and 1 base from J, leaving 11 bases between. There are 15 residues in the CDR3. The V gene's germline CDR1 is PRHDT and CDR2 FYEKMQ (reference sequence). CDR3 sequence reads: CASSLRGSANTEAFF. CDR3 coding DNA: TGTGCCAGCAGCTTAAGGGGCAGTGCGAACACTGAAGCTTTCTTT.

Here the CDR3 reads CASSFPPFGEGGELFF. The CDR3 DNA reads TGTGCCAGCAGTTTCCCCCCGTTCGGGGAGGGCGGGGAGCTGTTTTTT. This rearrangement joins TRBV6-5 to TRBJ2-2, with 7 bases matching TRBD2. The CDR3 extends over 16 amino acids. CDR1 MNHEY and CDR2 SVGAGI come from the germline V gene. The V and J ends lost 4 bases and 7 bases, in that order; junction bases with no gene match: 12.

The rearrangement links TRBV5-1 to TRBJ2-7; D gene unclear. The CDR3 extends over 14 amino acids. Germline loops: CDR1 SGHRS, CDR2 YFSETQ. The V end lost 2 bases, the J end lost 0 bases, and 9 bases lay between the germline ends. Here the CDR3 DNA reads TGCGCCAGCAGCTTTACTTTCGCCTCCTACGAGCAGTACTTC. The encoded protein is CASSFTFASYEQYF.

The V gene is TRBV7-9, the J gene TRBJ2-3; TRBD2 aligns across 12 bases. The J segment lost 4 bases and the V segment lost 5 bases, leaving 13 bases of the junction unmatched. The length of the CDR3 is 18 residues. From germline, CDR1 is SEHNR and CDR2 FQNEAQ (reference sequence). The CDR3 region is CASSMTSGSWVKPDTQYF. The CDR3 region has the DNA TGTGCCAGCAGCATGACTAGCGGGAGTTGGGTTAAGCCAGATACGCAGTATTTT. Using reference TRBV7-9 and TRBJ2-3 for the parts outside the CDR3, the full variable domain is DTGVSQNPRHKITKRGQNVTFRCDPISEHNRLYWYRQTLGQGPEFLTYFQNEAQLEKSRLLSDRFSAERPKGSFSTLEIQRTEQGDSAMYLCASSMTSGSWVKPDTQYFGPGTRLTVL.

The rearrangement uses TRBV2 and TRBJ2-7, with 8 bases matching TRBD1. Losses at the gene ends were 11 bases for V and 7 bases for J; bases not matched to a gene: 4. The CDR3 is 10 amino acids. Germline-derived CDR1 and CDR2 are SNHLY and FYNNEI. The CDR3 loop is CALGQVEQYF. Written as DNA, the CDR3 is TGTGCCCTGGGACAGGTTGAGCAGTACTTC.

The CDR3 loop is CASSGIRGDEKLFF. CDR3 coding DNA: TGTGCCAGCAGTGGAATTCGCGGGGATGAAAAACTGTTTTTT. The V and J genes are TRBV2 and TRBJ1-4; D call uncertain. The germline V gene encodes CDR1 SNHLY and CDR2 FYNNEI. Trimming removed 4 bases from V and 6 bases from J, with 12 bases in between. The CDR3 runs 14 residues.

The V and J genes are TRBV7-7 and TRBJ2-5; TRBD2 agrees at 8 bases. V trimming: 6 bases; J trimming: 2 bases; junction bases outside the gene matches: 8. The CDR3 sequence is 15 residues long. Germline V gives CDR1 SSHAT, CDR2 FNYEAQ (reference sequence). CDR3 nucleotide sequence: TGTGCCAGCAGACCCTTAGCGGGGAAACAAGAGACCCAGTACTTC. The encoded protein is CASRPLAGKQETQYF.

CDR3 amino acids: CSVGNLPRGGTDTQYF. The CDR3, as DNA: TGCAGCGTTGGGAACCTTCCCCGGGGGGGAACAGATACGCAGTATTTT. This chain uses TRBV29-1 with TRBJ2-3; 8 bases match TRBD2. V gave up 4 bases and J gave up 3 bases; unmatched junction bases: 12. The length of the CDR3 is 16 residues. Germline V lookup: CDR1 SQVTM, CDR2 ANQGSEA.

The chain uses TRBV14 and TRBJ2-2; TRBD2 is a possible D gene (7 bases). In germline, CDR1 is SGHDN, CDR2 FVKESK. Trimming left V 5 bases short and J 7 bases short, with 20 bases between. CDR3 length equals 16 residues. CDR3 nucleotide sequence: TGTGCCAGCAGCAAAAGGGCGGGGGCGCGAAGCGGGGAGCTGTTTTTT. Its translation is CASSKRAGARSGELFF.

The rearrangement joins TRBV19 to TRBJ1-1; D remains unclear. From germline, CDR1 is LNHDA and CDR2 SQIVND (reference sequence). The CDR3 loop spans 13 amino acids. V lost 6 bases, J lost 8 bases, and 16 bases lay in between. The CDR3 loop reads CASSPSPGGEAFF. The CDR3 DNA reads TGTGCCAGTAGCCCGTCCCCTGGTGGGGAAGCTTTCTTT.

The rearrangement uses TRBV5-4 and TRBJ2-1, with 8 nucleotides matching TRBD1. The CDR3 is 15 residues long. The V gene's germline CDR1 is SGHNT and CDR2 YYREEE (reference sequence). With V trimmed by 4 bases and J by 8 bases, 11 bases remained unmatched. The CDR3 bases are TGTGCCAGCAGCCCCGGGACAGGCGGACTTGATGAGCAGTTCTTC. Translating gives CASSPGTGGLDEQFF.

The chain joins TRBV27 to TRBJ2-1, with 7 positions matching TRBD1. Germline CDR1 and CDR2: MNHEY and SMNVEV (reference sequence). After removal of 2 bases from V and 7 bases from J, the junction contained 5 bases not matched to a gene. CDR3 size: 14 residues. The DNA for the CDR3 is TGTGCCAGCAGTTTAGGGGACAGCGTAAATGAGCAGTTCTTC. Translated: CASSLGDSVNEQFF.

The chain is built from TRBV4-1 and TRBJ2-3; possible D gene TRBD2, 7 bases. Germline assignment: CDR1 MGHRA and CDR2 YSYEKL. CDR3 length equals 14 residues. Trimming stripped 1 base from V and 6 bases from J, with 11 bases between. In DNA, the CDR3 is TGCGCCAGCAGCCAAGCGGGGGGCCCCGATACGCAGTATTTT. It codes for CASSQAGGPDTQYF.

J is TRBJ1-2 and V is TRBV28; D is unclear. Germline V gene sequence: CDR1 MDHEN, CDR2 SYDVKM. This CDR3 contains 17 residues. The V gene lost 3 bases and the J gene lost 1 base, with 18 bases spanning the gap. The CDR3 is CASSFLTRIRDNYGYTF. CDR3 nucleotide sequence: TGTGCCAGCAGTTTTCTCACGCGCATCCGGGATAACTATGGCTACACCTTC.

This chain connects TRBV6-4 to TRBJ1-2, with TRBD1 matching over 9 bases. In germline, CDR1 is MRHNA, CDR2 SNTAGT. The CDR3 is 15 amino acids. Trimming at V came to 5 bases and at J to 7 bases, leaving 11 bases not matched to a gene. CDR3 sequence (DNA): TGTGCCAGCAGTCTGGACAGGGGCGTCGATAGTGGCTACACCTTC. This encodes CASSLDRGVDSGYTF.

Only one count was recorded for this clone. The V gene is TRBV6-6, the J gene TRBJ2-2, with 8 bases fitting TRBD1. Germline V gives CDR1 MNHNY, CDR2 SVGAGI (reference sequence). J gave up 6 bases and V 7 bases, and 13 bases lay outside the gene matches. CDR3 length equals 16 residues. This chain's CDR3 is CASTQPAGGFPGELFF. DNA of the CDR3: TGTGCCAGCACCCAACCCGCAGGGGGCTTTCCCGGGGAGCTGTTTTTT.

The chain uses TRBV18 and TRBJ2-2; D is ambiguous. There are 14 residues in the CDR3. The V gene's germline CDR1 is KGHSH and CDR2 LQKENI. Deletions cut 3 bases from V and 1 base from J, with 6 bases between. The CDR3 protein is CASSPPGNTGELFF. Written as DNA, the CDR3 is TGTGCCAGCTCACCGCCAGGGAACACCGGGGAGCTGTTTTTT.

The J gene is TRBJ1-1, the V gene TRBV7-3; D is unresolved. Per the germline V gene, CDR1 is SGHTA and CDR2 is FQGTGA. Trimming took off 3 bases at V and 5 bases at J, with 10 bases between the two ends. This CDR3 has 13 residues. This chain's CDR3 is CASSFRWETEAFF. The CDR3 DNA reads TGTGCCAGCAGCTTTAGGTGGGAGACTGAAGCTTTCTTT.